This T cell receptor (beta chain) comes out of a study of T cells in Graves' hyperthyroidism and ophthalmopathy. In the study overall: Sampling of peripheral blood happened at initial diagnosis, prior to any treatment. Whole-study findings and limits: A median approximately 6.8 months before onset, the model predicted ophthalmopathy.

The CDR3 regions of TCR beta were amplified from RNA transcripts. The HTBI primer set drove a first-round RT-PCR of the TCR CDR3. In TCRdb, the multiplex PCR reads were re-called with MiXCR into one record per CDR3 protein. The data hold about 460,000 distinct CDR3 sequences, with approximately 22% observed a single time. Germline V gene sequence: CDR1 LGHDT, CDR2 YNNKEL (reference sequence). The CDR3 runs to 14 residues. The trim removed 3 bases at V and 9 bases at J, leaving 7 bases unmatched. Concerning this clonotype itself: Its cognate antigen is unknown.

At least 3 on the Clinical Activity Score was recorded for ophthalmopathy patients, who also had NOSPECS grade at least 4 and duration under 3 months. Every diagnosis used clinical symptoms, serum thyroxine and TRAb, thyroid ultrasound and orbital computed tomography. This TCR was recovered from a woman aged 70-85 years with Graves' ophthalmopathy. The sequenced sample was blood. This chain links TRBV3-1 with TRBJ2-1, with TRBD2 matching 8 bases. The CDR3 DNA reads TGTGCCAGCAGCCACGGACTAGCTCATAGTGAGCAGTTCTTC. Translated: CASSHGLAHSEQFF.